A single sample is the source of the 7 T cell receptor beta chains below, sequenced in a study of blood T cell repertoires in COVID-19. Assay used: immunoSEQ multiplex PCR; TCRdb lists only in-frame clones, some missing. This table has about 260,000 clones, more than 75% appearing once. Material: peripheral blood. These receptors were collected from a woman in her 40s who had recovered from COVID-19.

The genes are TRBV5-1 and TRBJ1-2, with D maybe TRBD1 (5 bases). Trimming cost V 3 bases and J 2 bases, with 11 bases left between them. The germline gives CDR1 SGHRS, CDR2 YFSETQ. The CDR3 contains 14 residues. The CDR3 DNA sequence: TGCGCCAGCAGCTCAGGCCCAGGGAACTATGGCTACACCTTC. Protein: CASSSGPGNYGYTF.

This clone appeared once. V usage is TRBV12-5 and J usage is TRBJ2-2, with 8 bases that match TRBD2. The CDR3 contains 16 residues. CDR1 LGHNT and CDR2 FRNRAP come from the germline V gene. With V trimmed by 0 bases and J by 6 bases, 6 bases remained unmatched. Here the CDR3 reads CASGLVRPSGPGELFF. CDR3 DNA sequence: TGTGCTAGTGGTTTGGTAAGGCCTAGCGGGCCCGGGGAGCTGTTTTTT. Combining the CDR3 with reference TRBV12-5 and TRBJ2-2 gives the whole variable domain DARVTQTPRHKVTEMGQEVTMRCQPILGHNTVFWYRQTMMQGLELLAYFRNRAPLDDSGMPKDRFSAEMPDATLATLKIQPSEPRDSAVYFCASGLVRPSGPGELFFGEGSRLTVL.

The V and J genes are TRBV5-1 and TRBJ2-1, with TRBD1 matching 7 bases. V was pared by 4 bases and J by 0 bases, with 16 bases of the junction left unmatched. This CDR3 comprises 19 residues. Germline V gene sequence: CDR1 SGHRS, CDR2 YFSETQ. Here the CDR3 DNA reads TGCGCCAGCAGCCCGGGACAGTGGGCCTACGAGAGCTCCTACAATGAGCAGTTCTTC. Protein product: CASSPGQWAYESSYNEQFF.

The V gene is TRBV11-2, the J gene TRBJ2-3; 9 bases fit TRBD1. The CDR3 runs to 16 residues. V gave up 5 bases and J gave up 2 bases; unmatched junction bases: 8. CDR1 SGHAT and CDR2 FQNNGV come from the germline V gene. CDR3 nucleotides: TGTGCCAGCAGCCGGTCGGGACAGGGATCCACAGATACGCAGTATTTT. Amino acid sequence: CASSRSGQGSTDTQYF.

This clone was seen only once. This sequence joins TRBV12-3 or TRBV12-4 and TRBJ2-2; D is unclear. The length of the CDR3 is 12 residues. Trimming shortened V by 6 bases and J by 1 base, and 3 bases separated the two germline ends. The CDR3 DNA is TGTGCCAGCAGCTGGAACACCGGGGAGCTGTTTTTT. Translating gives CASSWNTGELFF.

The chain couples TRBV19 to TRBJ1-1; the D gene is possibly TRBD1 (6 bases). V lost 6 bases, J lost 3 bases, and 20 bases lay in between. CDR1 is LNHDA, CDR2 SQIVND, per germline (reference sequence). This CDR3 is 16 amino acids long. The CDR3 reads CASSTYGAGAYTEAFF. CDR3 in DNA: TGTGCCAGTAGCACATATGGCGCAGGGGCGTACACTGAAGCTTTCTTT.

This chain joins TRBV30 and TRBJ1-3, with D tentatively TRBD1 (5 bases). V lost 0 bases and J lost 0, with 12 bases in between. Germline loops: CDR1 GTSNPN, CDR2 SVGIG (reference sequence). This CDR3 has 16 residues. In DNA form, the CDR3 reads TGTGCCTGGAGTGTAGGGGCACAGTCCTCTGGAAACACCATATATTTT. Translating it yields CAWSVGAQSSGNTIYF.